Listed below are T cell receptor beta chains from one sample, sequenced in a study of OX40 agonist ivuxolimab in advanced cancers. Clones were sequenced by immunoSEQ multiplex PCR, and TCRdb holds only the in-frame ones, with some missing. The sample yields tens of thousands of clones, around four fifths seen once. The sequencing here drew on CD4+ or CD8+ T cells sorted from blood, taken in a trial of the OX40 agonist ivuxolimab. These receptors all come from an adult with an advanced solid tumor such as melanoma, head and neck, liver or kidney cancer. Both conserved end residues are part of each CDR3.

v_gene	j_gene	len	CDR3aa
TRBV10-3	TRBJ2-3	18	CAISEYRGGRTSTDTQYF
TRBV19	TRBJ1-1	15	CASRRLSDMNTEAFF
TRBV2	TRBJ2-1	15	CASTFGGQGRNEQFF
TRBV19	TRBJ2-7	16	CASSTGTSGRAYEQYF
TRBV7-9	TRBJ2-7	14	CASSFLAGGYEQYF
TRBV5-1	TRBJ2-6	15	CASSGDVSGANVLTF
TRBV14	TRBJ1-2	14	CASSPYIDGYGYTF
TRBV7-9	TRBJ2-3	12	CASSVQGNTQYF
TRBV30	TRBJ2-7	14	CAWSVGLDGYEQYF
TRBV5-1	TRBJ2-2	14	CASRGTANTGELFF
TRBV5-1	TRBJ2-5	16	CASSWRLAGDQETQYF
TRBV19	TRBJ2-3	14	CASMTGGGTDTQYF
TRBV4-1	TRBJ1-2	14	CASSQEGRNYGYTF
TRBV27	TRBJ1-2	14	CASSLSGGEYGYTF
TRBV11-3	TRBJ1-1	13	CASSTGLNTEAFF
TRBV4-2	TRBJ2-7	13	CASSQVGHDEQYF
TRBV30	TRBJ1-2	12	CAWSLGVYGYTF
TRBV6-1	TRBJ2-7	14	CASSEYRTAGEQYF
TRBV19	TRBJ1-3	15	CASTPQVFSGNTIYF
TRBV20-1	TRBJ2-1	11	CSARYIDEQFF
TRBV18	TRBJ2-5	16	CASSPLRGGYQETQYF
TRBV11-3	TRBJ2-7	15	CASSRGDSSSYEQYF
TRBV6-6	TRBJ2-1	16	CASSYSGTGQGNEQFF